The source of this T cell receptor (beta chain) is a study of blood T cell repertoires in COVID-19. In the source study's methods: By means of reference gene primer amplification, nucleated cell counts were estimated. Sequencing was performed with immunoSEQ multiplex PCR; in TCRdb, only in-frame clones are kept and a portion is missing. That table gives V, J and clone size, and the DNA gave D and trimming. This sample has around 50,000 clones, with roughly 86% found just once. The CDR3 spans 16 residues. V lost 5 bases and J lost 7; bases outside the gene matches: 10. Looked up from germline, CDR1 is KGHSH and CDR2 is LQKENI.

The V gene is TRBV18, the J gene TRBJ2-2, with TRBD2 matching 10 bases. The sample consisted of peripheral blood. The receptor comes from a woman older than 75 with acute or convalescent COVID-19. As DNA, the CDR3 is TGTGCCAGCTCAACATGGGGGCCTAGCGGGGGCGGGGAGCTGTTTTTT. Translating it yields CASSTWGPSGGGELFF.